Shown below are 2 T cell receptor beta chains from a single sample sequenced in a study of tumor-infiltrating lymphocytes in primary liver carcinoma. Priming with a constant-region primer yielded TCR beta cDNA from about 450 ng total RNA. Investigators got TCR beta libraries out of three nested multiplex PCR rounds, done with slightly modified ARM-PCR. Forward primers for TRBV1-TRBV30 and a C-beta reverse primer served the first two PCR rounds, at about 10 cycles each. TCRdb ran MiXCR on the multiplex PCR reads and lists one entry per CDR3 protein. The data show 40,000 to 60,000 distinct CDR3 sequences, 60% to 85% seen once. The source material, roughly 18-33 mg of unsorted bulk tissue, was used to co-extract RNA and DNA. The sequenced sample was liver tumor tissue from sampling region 5. Documented subset: tumor region T5, tumor centre. The source of these receptors is a man in his forties with primary liver carcinoma and hepatitis B virus infection.

A note on this clonotype: The conserved closing phenylalanine or tryptophan is absent in this CDR3, likely reflecting a read error. The V and J genes are TRBV28 and TRBJ2-7; 7 bases agree with TRBD1. The CDR3 consists of 14 residues. J gave up 3 bases and V 7 bases, and 9 bases lay outside the gene matches. Germline V gives CDR1 MDHEN, CDR2 SYDVKM. DNA for the CDR3: TGTGCCAGCACCAAAGGGGCAGGGGGCTACGAGCAGTACTCC. It specifies CASTKGAGGYEQYS.

As regards this clonotype: The CDR3 does not end in the conserved phenylalanine or tryptophan, so this is likely a read error. The chain carries TRBV6-1 and TRBJ2-3, with D uncertain. The CDR3 has 16 amino acids. Trimming took 2 bases from V and 5 from J, leaving 17 bases between them. Germline V gives CDR1 MNHNS, CDR2 SASEGT. The CDR3 sequence is CASSENTNPELDTQYS. The CDR3 nucleotides read TGTGCCAGCAGTGAAAACACCAATCCTGAGTTAGATACGCAGTATTCT.